One sample yielded the 23 T cell receptor beta chains listed below, sequenced in a study of control samples from healthy donors and cancer patients. Method: immunoSEQ multiplex PCR; TCRdb's copy keeps in-frame clones and lacks some. The sample carries about 80,000 clones, 80% to 90% recorded once. Sequencing used PBMCs. These receptors were taken from a man aged 60-69 years with head and neck cancer.

The chain combines TRBV29-1 with TRBJ1-4; D remains ambiguous. CDR3 length: 13 amino acids. CDR1 is SQVTM, CDR2 ANQGSEA, per germline. Between the trimmed V and J ends, which lost 6 bases and 2 bases, there was a span of 10 bases. Here the CDR3 DNA reads TGCAGCGTGGCCCCGGGCACTAATGAAAAACTGTTTTTT. Protein product: CSVAPGTNEKLFF.

The rearrangement joins TRBV7-9 to TRBJ2-1; possible D gene TRBD1, 6 bases. Trimming took 1 base from V and 1 from J, leaving 20 bases between them. Looked up from germline, CDR1 is SEHNR and CDR2 is FQNEAQ (reference sequence). The CDR3 runs to 19 residues. This CDR3 reads CASSLGRTVSLLSYNEQFF. Written as DNA, the CDR3 is TGTGCCAGCAGCTTAGGAAGGACAGTCTCCCTTTTATCCTACAATGAGCAGTTCTTC.

The chain carries TRBV19 and TRBJ2-1; D gene ambiguous. CDR1 is LNHDA, CDR2 SQIVND, per germline (reference sequence). The CDR3 extends over 13 amino acids. V shed 4 bases and J shed 0 bases, with 4 bases lying between them. The CDR3 nucleotides are TGTGCCAGTAGTAGGAGCTCCTACAATGAGCAGTTCTTC. It specifies CASSRSSYNEQFF. The full variable domain, completed using reference TRBV19 and TRBJ2-1, is DGGITQSPKYLFRKEGQNVTLSCEQNLNHDAMYWYRQDPGQGLRLIYYSQIVNDFQKGDIAEGYSVSREKKESFPLTVTSAQKNPTAFYLCASSRSSYNEQFFGPGTRLTVL.

This chain joins TRBV9 and TRBJ2-5; D tentatively reads TRBD1 or TRBD2 (5 bases each). This CDR3 comprises 16 residues. Trimming took off 0 bases at V and 5 bases at J, with 17 bases between the two ends. CDR1 SGDLS and CDR2 YYNGEE come from the germline V gene. DNA for the CDR3: TGTGCCAGCAGCGTAGCCGGGACCGGGGCTTGGGAGACCCAGTACTTC. It translates to CASSVAGTGAWETQYF.

The rearrangement links TRBV3-1 (or the pseudogene TRBV3-2) to TRBJ1-2; D unclear. CDR1 and CDR2 (germline): LGHDT, YNNKEL (reference sequence). CDR3 length: 16 residues. The V gene lost 1 base and the J gene lost 1 base, with 13 bases spanning the gap. CDR3 protein: CASSQVGSRINYGYTF. The CDR3 DNA is TGTGCCAGCAGCCAAGTGGGCAGTCGAATTAACTATGGCTACACCTTC.

The rearrangement uses TRBV7-8 and TRBJ1-1, with unresolved D. The CDR3 loop spans 13 amino acids. Germline CDR1 SGHVS, CDR2 FQNEAQ. Trimming left V 2 bases short and J 3 bases short, with 7 bases between. CDR3 DNA sequence: TGTGCCAGCAGCTTAATCCGTGACACTGAAGCTTTCTTT. Translating gives CASSLIRDTEAFF.

This sequence joins TRBV18 and TRBJ1-5; D not certain. Germline V gene data show CDR1 as KGHSH and CDR2 as LQKENI. This CDR3 contains 17 residues. Trimming shortened V by 3 bases and J by 1 base, and 16 bases separated the two germline ends. Written as DNA, the CDR3 is TGTGCCAGCTCACCGTCCTCCGGAGGGCCAAGCAATCAGCCCCAGCATTTT. This translates into CASSPSSGGPSNQPQHF.

The rearrangement joins TRBV5-1 to TRBJ1-1; perhaps TRBD1 as D (6 bases). The CDR3 has 14 amino acids. Germline CDR1 is SGHRS and CDR2 is YFSETQ. The ends were cut back, 4 bases at V and 6 bases at J, with 16 bases in the middle. The DNA of the CDR3 is TGCGCCAGCAGCCCCTTCATACAGGGACCTGAAGCTTTCTTT. As protein: CASSPFIQGPEAFF. Filled out from reference TRBV5-1 and TRBJ1-1, the complete variable domain reads KAGVTQTPRYLIKTRGQQVTLSCSPISGHRSVSWYQQTPGQGLQFLFEYFSETQRNKGNFPGRFSGRQFSNSRSEMNVSTLELGDSALYLCASSPFIQGPEAFFGQGTRLTVV.

The rearrangement joins TRBV3-1 (or the pseudogene TRBV3-2) to TRBJ1-4; TRBD1 matches 9 bases. The CDR3 has 15 amino acids. Germline V CDR1 and CDR2: LGHDT, YNNKEL (reference sequence). The V segment lost 4 bases and the J segment 7 bases; nucleotides outside the gene matches: 7. CDR3 sequence: CASSPGTGIGEKLFF. The CDR3 DNA is TGTGCCAGCAGCCCCGGGACAGGGATCGGTGAAAAACTGTTTTTT.

This clone was counted a few times. The V and J genes are TRBV12-5 and TRBJ2-7; 14 nucleotides match TRBD2. Per the germline V gene, CDR1 is LGHNT and CDR2 is FRNRAP. V shed 6 bases, J shed 2 bases, and the junction held 24 bases outside the gene matches. The CDR3 is 22 amino acids. The DNA of the CDR3 is TGTGCTAGTGGGCGTGGACGGACTAGCGGGAGGCAAGTTGGGATATGGACCTACGAGCAGTACTTC. Residues: CASGRGRTSGRQVGIWTYEQYF.

CDR3 in DNA: TGTGCCACCCAGGGGGCTGGCTACGAGCAGTACTTC. Translating it yields CATQGAGYEQYF. The chain carries TRBV28 and TRBJ2-7; 8 positions agree with TRBD1. Germline trimming cut 10 bases from V and 3 bases from J; bases unmatched to any gene: 5. Germline V gene sequence: CDR1 MDHEN, CDR2 SYDVKM. This CDR3 is built from 12 residues.

This chain links TRBV5-4 with TRBJ2-2; tentative D call: TRBD2 (5 bases). Looked up from germline, CDR1 is SGHNT and CDR2 is YYREEE (reference sequence). The ends were cut back, 4 bases at V and 1 base at J, with 14 bases in the middle. The CDR3 extends over 16 amino acids. The CDR3 DNA follows: TGTGCCAGCAGCCCCCTTTCCGGACTGAACACCGGGGAGCTGTTTTTT. Its translation: CASSPLSGLNTGELFF.

The chain recombines TRBV18 with TRBJ1-5, with 9 nucleotides matching TRBD1. The CDR3 is 16 amino acids. Germline CDR1 and CDR2: KGHSH and LQKENI. Trimming at V came to 4 bases and at J to 2 bases, leaving 6 bases not matched to a gene. The CDR3 DNA reads as TGTGCCAGCTCACTATTGGACAGGGGTGGCAATCAGCCCCAGCATTTT. Protein sequence: CASSLLDRGGNQPQHF.

The chain combines TRBV19 with TRBJ2-1; 12 bases map to TRBD2. The junction had 12 bases not matched to a gene; V was cut back by 8 bases and J by 7 bases. Germline CDR1 and CDR2: LNHDA and SQIVND (reference sequence). The CDR3 sequence is 16 residues long. The CDR3, as DNA: TGTGCCAGTGGGGGACGACTAGCGGGAGCTAAAAATGAGCAGTTCTTC. Encoded protein: CASGGRLAGAKNEQFF.

The V and J genes are TRBV7-2 and TRBJ2-3; D is uncertain. There are 13 residues in the CDR3. Trimming pared 3 bases from V and 3 bases from J, leaving 7 bases between. In germline, CDR1 is SGHTA, CDR2 FQGNSA. The CDR3 nucleotides are TGTGCCAGCAGCTTTGTCGAGACAGATACGCAGTATTTT. This encodes CASSFVETDTQYF.

The chain carries TRBV18 and TRBJ2-2; TRBD1 aligns across 9 bases. V trimming: 3 bases; J trimming: 6 bases; junction bases outside the gene matches: 8. CDR3 length: 16 residues. Germline values: CDR1 KGHSH, CDR2 LQKENI. The CDR3 is CASSPMDTGGAGELFF. The CDR3 region has the DNA TGTGCCAGCTCACCTATGGATACAGGGGGCGCCGGGGAGCTGTTTTTT.

This clone was observed a single time. This chain uses TRBV29-1 with TRBJ2-7; tentatively, D is TRBD1 (5 bases). Germline CDR1 and CDR2: SQVTM and ANQGSEA. With 4 bases removed from V and 3 bases from J, the gap between germline ends came to 13 bases. There are 13 residues in the CDR3. The DNA of the CDR3 is TGCAGCGTTGCCCCGACAGAATACTACGAGCAGTACTTC. Protein sequence: CSVAPTEYYEQYF.

This sequence joins TRBV3-1 (or the pseudogene TRBV3-2) and TRBJ1-4, with D possibly TRBD1 on 5 matching bases. This CDR3 comprises 15 residues. The V end lost 2 bases, the J end lost 5 bases, and 12 bases lay between the germline ends. Germline values: CDR1 LGHDT, CDR2 YNNKEL (reference sequence). The CDR3, as DNA: TGTGCCAGCAGCCAAAAGGGACGGCTCAATGAAAAACTGTTTTTT. This sequence encodes CASSQKGRLNEKLFF.

CDR3 in amino acids: CASSLKGNSPLHF. The DNA for the CDR3 is TGTGCCAGCAGCTTGAAGGGTAATTCACCCCTCCACTTT. The rearrangement joins TRBV5-6 to TRBJ1-6; D unclear. There are 13 residues in the CDR3. The germline CDR1 and CDR2 sequences are SGHDT and YYEEEE. V was pared by 1 base and J by 6 bases, with 5 bases between.

This clone was counted a few times. The chain uses TRBV7-8 and TRBJ2-1; TRBD2 matches 16 bases. Germline V gene data show CDR1 as SGHVS and CDR2 as FQNEAQ. Trimming at V came to 5 bases and at J to 3 bases, leaving 10 bases not matched to a gene. The CDR3 has 19 residues. The CDR3 nucleotides read TGTGCCAGCAGCGGACCGGGACTAGCGGGAGGGCCTCGCTACAATGAGCAGTTCTTC. This encodes CASSGPGLAGGPRYNEQFF.

The chain combines TRBV7-8 with TRBJ2-7, with 7 positions matching TRBD2. The V segment lost 5 bases and the J segment 6 bases; nucleotides outside the gene matches: 10. CDR1 SGHVS and CDR2 FQNEAQ come from the germline V gene. The CDR3 spans 14 residues. CDR3 region: CASSPRTSPSEQYF. The CDR3 DNA reads TGTGCCAGCAGCCCCCGGACTAGTCCTTCCGAGCAGTACTTC.

The chain employs TRBV5-1 and TRBJ2-5; no firm D call. V was clipped by 1 base and J by 3 bases, with 10 bases between them. CDR3 length: 14 residues. Germline CDR1 and CDR2: SGHRS and YFSETQ. The CDR3 sequence is CASSLNSQEETQYF. The CDR3 DNA sequence: TGCGCCAGCAGCTTGAACAGCCAGGAAGAGACCCAGTACTTC.

As regards this clone: This sample also contains other DNA sequences that code for the same CDR3. The V and J genes are TRBV5-6 and TRBJ1-1, with D hard to call. The germline V gene encodes CDR1 SGHDT and CDR2 YYEEEE. The ends were cut back, 2 bases at V and 0 bases at J, with 5 bases in the middle. The CDR3 is 13 amino acids. The CDR3 reads CASSLGLNTEAFF. The CDR3 DNA follows: TGTGCCAGCAGCTTAGGTCTGAACACTGAAGCTTTCTTT.